Sequencing of this T cell receptor beta chain was carried out in a study of T cells in localized non-small cell lung cancer. Clones were read by immunoSEQ multiplex PCR, and TCRdb kept only the in-frame ones, dropping some. The sample yields more than 2,000 clones, roughly 25% seen once. Germline values: CDR1 LNHDA, CDR2 SQIVND (reference sequence). J lost 6 bases, V lost 4 bases, and 6 bases had no gene match. There are 15 residues in the CDR3. The material sequenced was lung tumor tissue, taken before any cancer treatment. The sequence was collected from a woman aged 35-70 years with stage III squamous cell lung carcinoma. The chain combines TRBV19 with TRBJ1-5; 10 bases are a match to TRBD1. The CDR3 nucleotides are TGTGCCAGTAGTACCCCGGGACAGGGGACTCAGCCCCAGCATTTT. It specifies CASSTPGQGTQPQHF.